Each of the 7 T cell receptor beta chains below was sequenced from the same sample in a study of blood T cell repertoires in COVID-19. Repertoires were generated with immunoSEQ multiplex PCR, while TCRdb's copy carries only in-frame clones and drops some. The repertoire holds about 99,000 clones, with roughly 87% as singletons. Sample: peripheral blood. The source is a man in his fifties in a cohort sampled during active COVID-19.

V gene TRBV3-1 (or the pseudogene TRBV3-2) combines with J gene TRBJ2-7; TRBD1 matches 7 bases. V was clipped by 8 bases and J by 2 bases; unmatched bases: 18. CDR3 length: 17 amino acids. In germline, CDR1 is LGHDT, CDR2 YNNKEL (reference sequence). CDR3 in DNA: TGTGCCAGCCCCATCTGTGTGCACGGACAGGAAACCTACGAGCAGTACTTC. As protein: CASPICVHGQETYEQYF.

The chain carries TRBV4-1 and TRBJ2-1; 7 bases line up with TRBD2. Trimming removed 3 bases from V and 4 bases from J; junction bases left unmatched: 9. The V gene's germline CDR1 is MGHRA and CDR2 YSYEKL. CDR3 length: 16 residues. The CDR3 DNA follows: TGCGCCAGCAGCCAGAACCCGAGCGGGGTATACAATGAGCAGTTCTTC. Its protein is CASSQNPSGVYNEQFF.

The V gene is TRBV4-1, the J gene TRBJ1-1; D call uncertain. The CDR3 extends over 15 amino acids. The V end lost 5 bases, the J end lost 4 bases, and 17 bases lay between the germline ends. CDR1 and CDR2 from the germline V gene are MGHRA and YSYEKL. The CDR3 region has the DNA TGCGCCAGCAGCGCATATACCCAGCCGGGCACTGAAGCTTTCTTT. Translated, it gives CASSAYTQPGTEAFF.

This rearrangement joins TRBV5-1 to TRBJ2-2; 7 nucleotides align to TRBD1. CDR1 and CDR2 (germline): SGHRS, YFSETQ. This CDR3 comprises 13 residues. Unmatched junction bases numbered 5, after V lost 4 bases and J lost 8 bases. The CDR3 loop is CASSPEGAGELFF. The CDR3, as DNA: TGCGCCAGCAGCCCCGAGGGGGCGGGGGAGCTGTTTTTT.

By sample fraction, this clone is medium-sized. This chain uses TRBV25-1 with TRBJ1-2; D gene uncertain. The CDR3 is 13 amino acids. From germline, CDR1 is MGHDK and CDR2 SYGVNS. Trimming removed 2 bases at V and 6 bases at J, with 10 bases between. CDR3 nucleotide sequence: TGTGCCAGCAGTGAACGGTCCCAGGATGGCTACACCTTC. This translates into CASSERSQDGYTF.

V is TRBV2 and J is TRBJ1-1; 7 bases align to TRBD1. V shed 6 bases and J 6 bases; nucleotides not matched to a gene: 7. Germline V CDR1 and CDR2: SNHLY, FYNNEI. The CDR3 length is 13 residues. In DNA form, the CDR3 reads TGTGCCAGCAGGGACGATCAGGGGGCTGAAGCTTTCTTT. This gives the protein CASRDDQGAEAFF.

V and J are TRBV4-2 and TRBJ2-3; D not certain. The CDR3 consists of 13 residues. Looked up from germline, CDR1 is LGHNA and CDR2 is YNFKEQ. Trimming shortened V by 4 bases and J by 6 bases, and 11 bases separated the two germline ends. In DNA, the CDR3 is TGTGCCAGCAGCCTTTTCCCCCTCGATACGCAGTATTTT. It translates to CASSLFPLDTQYF.